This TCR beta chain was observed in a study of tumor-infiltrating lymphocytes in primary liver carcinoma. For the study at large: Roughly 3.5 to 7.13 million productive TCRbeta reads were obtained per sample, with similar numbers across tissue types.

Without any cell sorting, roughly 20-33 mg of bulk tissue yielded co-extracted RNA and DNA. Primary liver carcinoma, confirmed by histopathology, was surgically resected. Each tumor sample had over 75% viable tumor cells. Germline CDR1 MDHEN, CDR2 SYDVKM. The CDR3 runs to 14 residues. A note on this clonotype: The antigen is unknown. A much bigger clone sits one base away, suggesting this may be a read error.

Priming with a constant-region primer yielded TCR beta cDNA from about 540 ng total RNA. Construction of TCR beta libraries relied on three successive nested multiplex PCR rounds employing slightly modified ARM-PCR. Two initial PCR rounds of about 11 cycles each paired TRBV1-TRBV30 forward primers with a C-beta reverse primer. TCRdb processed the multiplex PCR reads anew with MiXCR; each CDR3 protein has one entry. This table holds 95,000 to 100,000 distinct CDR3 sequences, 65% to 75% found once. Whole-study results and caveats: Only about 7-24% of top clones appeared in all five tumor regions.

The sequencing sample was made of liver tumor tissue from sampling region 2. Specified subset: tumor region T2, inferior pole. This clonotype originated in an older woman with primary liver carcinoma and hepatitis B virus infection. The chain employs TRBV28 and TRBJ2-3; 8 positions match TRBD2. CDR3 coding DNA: TGTGCCAGCGAGGCGGGGGGAAACACAGATACGCACTATTTT. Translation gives CASEAGGNTDTHYF.